These 13 T cell receptor beta chains share one sample of origin, sequenced in a study of blood T cell repertoires in COVID-19. Here immunoSEQ multiplex PCR was the method, and the copy in TCRdb shows in-frame clones only, minus some. The sample has about 130,000 clones, 90% seen once. The source material was peripheral blood. Every receptor here comes from a man in his sixties with COVID-19, enrolled during active disease.

The genes are TRBV20-1 and TRBJ2-7; possible D gene TRBD2, 6 bases. CDR1 is DFQATT and CDR2 is SNEGSKA in the germline V gene (reference sequence). This CDR3 is built from 14 residues. V was trimmed by 3 bases and J by 0 bases, leaving 12 bases between them. The chain's CDR3 is CSASGRDVSYEQYF. Written as DNA, the CDR3 is TGCAGTGCTAGTGGGCGGGACGTCTCCTACGAGCAGTACTTC.

This clone came up a few times. This chain connects TRBV10-3 to TRBJ1-3; D is ambiguous. V lost 2 bases and J lost 0, with 5 bases in between. Germline V gene lookup returns CDR1 ENHRY and CDR2 SYGVKD. The CDR3 runs to 14 residues. The CDR3 nucleotides read TGTGCCATCAGTGAGCCCCGCTCTGGAAACACCATATATTTT. Translation gives CAISEPRSGNTIYF.

The gene calls are TRBV4-1 and TRBJ2-3, with 9 bases lining up with TRBD2. This CDR3 region has 16 residues. CDR1 MGHRA and CDR2 YSYEKL come from the germline V gene. J was trimmed by 5 bases and V by 1 base; bases with no gene match: 7. Written as DNA, the CDR3 is TGCGCCAGCAGCCAAGGAGGCGGGAGGGCCGTAGATACGCAGTATTTT. Its translation is CASSQGGGRAVDTQYF.

The rearrangement uses TRBV6-4 and TRBJ2-3; no definite D call. Germline CDR1 reads MRHNA; CDR2 reads SNTAGT. This CDR3 region has 14 residues. The V end was cut by 0 bases, the J end by 3 bases, with 7 bases between. The DNA for the CDR3 is TGTGCCAGCAGTGACTCGAGGAGTACAGATACGCAGTATTTT. Its translation is CASSDSRSTDTQYF.

The CDR3 is CASSSRLAGLNNEQFF. The CDR3 region has the DNA TGTGCCAGCAGCTCAAGACTAGCGGGCCTAAACAATGAGCAGTTCTTC. The chain joins TRBV9 to TRBJ2-1, with 10 bases that match TRBD2. This CDR3 has 16 residues. V dropped 4 bases and J dropped 5; count of bases not matched to a gene: 9. CDR1 is SGDLS and CDR2 is YYNGEE in the germline V gene.

This chain uses TRBV28 with TRBJ2-3; 10 bases line up with TRBD2. CDR3 size: 17 residues. Germline CDR1 is MDHEN and CDR2 is SYDVKM. Unmatched junction bases numbered 8, after V lost 2 bases and J lost 3 bases. The CDR3 reads CASSLVSGGKGTDTQYF. The CDR3 bases are TGTGCCAGCAGTTTAGTTAGCGGGGGGAAAGGGACAGATACGCAGTATTTT.

The chain is built from TRBV11-2 and TRBJ1-1, with D perhaps matching TRBD1 (6 bases). The CDR3 runs 13 residues. Trimming took 5 bases from V and 4 from J, leaving 11 bases between them. Germline V gene lookup returns CDR1 SGHAT and CDR2 FQNNGV. The CDR3 nucleotides read TGTGCCAGCAGCGAAAACAGGGTCACTGAAGCTTTCTTT. This codes for CASSENRVTEAFF.

This chain joins TRBV6-4 and TRBJ2-1; TRBD2 matches at 7 bases. The ends lost 0 bases at V and 3 bases at J; junction bases unmatched: 5. Germline loops: CDR1 MRHNA, CDR2 SNTAGT. This CDR3 comprises 16 residues. In nucleotides, the CDR3 is TGTGCCAGCAGTGACTCAGGGGAGGGCCGCTACAATGAGCAGTTCTTC. Protein: CASSDSGEGRYNEQFF.

This clone was counted between two and nine times. J is TRBJ2-1 and V is TRBV5-1; TRBD2 aligns across 10 bases. Germline values: CDR1 SGHRS, CDR2 YFSETQ. This CDR3 region has 17 residues. Losses at the gene ends were 4 bases for V and 0 bases for J; bases not matched to a gene: 7. As DNA, the CDR3 is TGCGCCAGCAGCGTGGATTCTAGCGGGGGCTCCTACAATGAGCAGTTCTTC. It is translated as CASSVDSSGGSYNEQFF. Variable domain in full (rest from reference TRBV5-1 and TRBJ2-1): KAGVTQTPRYLIKTRGQQVTLSCSPISGHRSVSWYQQTPGQGLQFLFEYFSETQRNKGNFPGRFSGRQFSNSRSEMNVSTLELGDSALYLCASSVDSSGGSYNEQFFGPGTRLTVL.

The chain recombines TRBV12-3 or TRBV12-4 with TRBJ2-5; 7 bases fit TRBD1. CDR3 size: 13 residues. J lost 10 bases, V lost 6 bases, and 11 bases had no gene match. The CDR3 nucleotides read TGTGCCAGCAGACGTACGGCTTGGGACAGCCAGTACTTC. Translating gives CASRRTAWDSQYF.

This clone was seen once. The CDR3 DNA follows: TGTGCCAGCAGCCCCAGGGCCCCAAGGTCGGGTGGCTACACCTTC. Encoded protein: CASSPRAPRSGGYTF. V usage is TRBV7-2 and J usage is TRBJ1-2; tentatively, D is TRBD1 (5 bases). Trimming left V 5 bases short and J 7 bases short, with 20 bases between. Per germline, CDR1 SGHTA and CDR2 FQGNSA. The CDR3 contains 15 residues. The whole variable domain, remainder taken from reference TRBV7-2 and TRBJ1-2, is GAGVSQSPSNKVTEKGKDVELRCDPISGHTALYWYRQSLGQGLEFLIYFQGNSAPDKSGLPSDRFSAERTGGSVSTLTIQRTQQEDSAVYLCASSPRAPRSGGYTFGSGTRLTVV.

The chain uses TRBV27 and TRBJ2-5, with 7 positions matching TRBD1. Trimming at V came to 5 bases and at J to 5 bases, leaving 8 bases not matched to a gene. The CDR3 runs 14 residues. Germline loops: CDR1 MNHEY, CDR2 SMNVEV (reference sequence). The CDR3 region is CASSPTGIRETQYF. The CDR3 DNA is TGTGCCAGCAGTCCGACAGGGATCCGGGAGACCCAGTACTTC.

The CDR3 DNA sequence: TGTGCCAGCAGCCGTTCTGGACAGGGTTTTATACTGTTTTTT. Protein: CASSRSGQGFILFF. This chain links TRBV3-1 (or the pseudogene TRBV3-2) with TRBJ1-4, with 8 bases identical to TRBD1. Germline loops: CDR1 LGHDT, CDR2 YNNKEL (reference sequence). The CDR3 totals 14 residues. The V and J ends lost 4 bases and 13 bases, in that order; junction bases with no gene match: 11.